This T cell receptor beta chain was sequenced for a study of blood T cell repertoires in COVID-19. Study-level background: Acute and convalescent COVID-19 samples came from the United States, Italy and Spain. Nucleic acid was either cDNA or gDNA, and it came from T cells, B-cell-depleted T cells, or PBMCs.

Per the original methods: Estimates of nucleated cell counts were drawn from the amplification of reference gene primers. Some clones are missing from TCRdb's copy, which holds only in-frame ones; the method was immunoSEQ multiplex PCR. V and J calls and clone size come straight from that table; D and trimming were deduced from the DNA. The table includes roughly 47,000 clones, approximately 82% detected once. Germline V gene lookup returns CDR1 SQVTM and CDR2 ANQGSEA. The CDR3 sequence is 13 residues long. V trimming: 7 bases; J trimming: 4 bases; junction bases outside the gene matches: 7. The chain recombines TRBV29-1 with TRBJ2-7; TRBD2 agrees at 10 bases. Sequencing used peripheral blood. The TCR originated in a woman aged 70-85 years with acute or convalescent COVID-19. The CDR3 is CSALAGVWYEQYF. As DNA, the CDR3 is TGCAGCGCGCTAGCGGGAGTATGGTACGAGCAGTACTTC.